A single sample gave rise to the 26 T cell receptor beta chains below, sequenced in a study of circulating and synovial CD4+ cells in juvenile arthritis. Clones were sequenced by immunoSEQ multiplex PCR, and TCRdb holds only the in-frame ones, with some missing. The sample consists of 30,000 to 40,000 clones, 90% to 95% of them appearing once. Specimen: CD4+ T cells from blood. These receptors originate from a human donor with juvenile idiopathic arthritis.

This chain connects TRBV6-1 to TRBJ2-7; 9 positions match TRBD1. Germline V gene lookup returns CDR1 MNHNS and CDR2 SASEGT. CDR3 length: 15 amino acids. With 2 bases clipped from V and 5 bases from J, the junction kept 7 bases outside the gene matches. In DNA, the CDR3 is TGTGCCAGCAGTGAAACGAGACAGGGGGGTCACGAGCAGTACTTC. It specifies CASSETRQGGHEQYF.

CDR3 nucleotides: TGTGCCAGCAGTCCCAGAGTTGGGGGGAGCAATCAGCCCCAGCATTTT. Protein: CASSPRVGGSNQPQHF. This chain uses TRBV28 with TRBJ1-5; TRBD1 is a possible D gene (5 bases). The CDR3 has 16 residues. V was pared by 5 bases and J by 1 base, with 15 bases between. The germline V gene encodes CDR1 MDHEN and CDR2 SYDVKM.

This clone has a single count. The chain uses TRBV19 and TRBJ1-2, with D tentatively TRBD1 (5 bases). Trimming cost V 5 bases and J 6 bases, with 10 bases left between them. This CDR3 contains 12 residues. CDR1 and CDR2 from the germline V gene are LNHDA and SQIVND (reference sequence). The CDR3, as DNA: TGTGCCAGTAGTCGCCAGGGCGATGGCTACACCTTC. Amino acid sequence: CASSRQGDGYTF.

This chain joins TRBV9 and TRBJ2-1; 14 bases match TRBD2. CDR1 and CDR2 (germline): SGDLS, YYNGEE. V gave up 4 bases and J gave up 7 bases; unmatched junction bases: 7. The CDR3 is 16 residues long. In nucleotides, the CDR3 is TGTGCCAGCAGCCCACGACTAGCGGGAGGGCGAAATGAGCAGTTCTTC. Its protein is CASSPRLAGGRNEQFF. The full variable domain, in which reference TRBV9 and TRBJ2-1 provide the parts outside the CDR3, is DSGVTQTPKHLITATGQRVTLRCSPRSGDLSVYWYQQSLDQGLQFLIQYYNGEERAKGNILERFSAQQFPDLHSELNLSSLELGDSALYFCASSPRLAGGRNEQFFGPGTRLTVL.

This chain connects TRBV4-1 to TRBJ2-5, with TRBD1 matching over 9 bases. The CDR3 extends over 19 amino acids. CDR1 MGHRA and CDR2 YSYEKL come from the germline V gene. The V gene end was trimmed by 0 bases and the J gene end by 2 bases; junction bases not matched to a gene: 13. The chain's CDR3 is CASSQDRGTGWGVQETQYF. CDR3 in DNA: TGCGCCAGCAGCCAAGATAGGGGGACAGGGTGGGGGGTACAAGAGACCCAGTACTTC.

The genes are TRBV2 and TRBJ1-3; D is uncertain. Between the trimmed V and J ends, which lost 9 bases and 0 bases, there was a span of 9 bases. The CDR3 has 13 amino acids. Germline lookup yields CDR1 SNHLY and CDR2 FYNNEI. The CDR3 sequence: CASLTTSGNTIYF. In DNA, the CDR3 is TGTGCCAGTTTGACAACCTCTGGAAACACCATATATTTT.

The chain couples TRBV10-3 to TRBJ2-7, with D maybe TRBD2 (6 bases). Germline CDR1 is ENHRY and CDR2 is SYGVKD. The CDR3 consists of 14 residues. The V and J ends lost 3 bases and 0 bases respectively, with 9 bases between them. CDR3 in DNA: TGTGCCATCAGTGATTCGGGAGTCTCCTACGAGCAGTACTTC. Translation gives CAISDSGVSYEQYF.

The chain employs TRBV11-2 and TRBJ2-7, with D tentatively TRBD1 (6 bases). The V end lost 0 bases, the J end lost 6 bases, and 15 bases lay between the germline ends. This CDR3 is built from 15 residues. The germline V gene has CDR1 SGHAT and CDR2 FQNNGV. In nucleotides, the CDR3 is TGTGCCAGCAGCTTAGATGGGCCAGGGGAACGCGAGCAGTACTTC. Residues: CASSLDGPGEREQYF.

This clone came up once. The chain is built from TRBV7-8 and TRBJ2-7; 8 nucleotides line up with TRBD2. This CDR3 has 15 amino acids. Unmatched junction bases numbered 4, after V lost 0 bases and J lost 3 bases. Germline-derived CDR1 and CDR2 are SGHVS and FQNEAQ. For the CDR3, the DNA is TGTGCCAGCAGCTTAGCACGGACTAGCAGCTACGAGCAGTACTTC. Amino acid sequence: CASSLARTSSYEQYF. The full variable domain, rest sourced from reference TRBV7-8 and TRBJ2-7, is GAGVSQSPRYKVAKRGQDVALRCDPISGHVSLFWYQQALGQGPEFLTYFQNEAQLDKSGLPSDRFFAERPEGSVSTLKIQRTQQEDSAVYLCASSLARTSSYEQYFGPGTRLTVT.

To note about this clone: This sample also contains other DNA sequences that code for the same CDR3. V and J are TRBV19 and TRBJ1-6; TRBD1 agrees at 7 bases. Germline values: CDR1 LNHDA, CDR2 SQIVND (reference sequence). Trimming removed 3 bases from V and 0 bases from J; junction bases left unmatched: 5. The CDR3 sequence is 17 residues long. CDR3 sequence reads: CASSMRGQSSYNSPLHF. The CDR3 DNA reads as TGTGCCAGTAGTATGAGGGGACAGAGCTCCTATAATTCACCCCTCCACTTT. The full variable domain, its missing parts supplied by reference TRBV19 and TRBJ1-6, is DGGITQSPKYLFRKEGQNVTLSCEQNLNHDAMYWYRQDPGQGLRLIYYSQIVNDFQKGDIAEGYSVSREKKESFPLTVTSAQKNPTAFYLCASSMRGQSSYNSPLHFGNGTRLTVT.

The chain combines TRBV6-6 with TRBJ1-5; D not resolved. CDR3 length: 15 residues. Per germline, CDR1 MNHNY and CDR2 SVGAGI (reference sequence). The germline V and J ends were trimmed by 6 bases and 11 bases, with 23 bases remaining between them. CDR3 loop: CASSPEGVAGRAQHF. CDR3 nucleotides: TGTGCCAGCAGCCCGGAGGGTGTCGCCGGGAGGGCCCAGCATTTT.

The chain carries TRBV4-1 and TRBJ1-1, with D hard to call. The germline V gene has CDR1 MGHRA and CDR2 YSYEKL. The V end lost 2 bases, the J end lost 5 bases, and 3 bases lay between the germline ends. The CDR3 runs to 11 residues. The CDR3 loop reads CASSQQTEAFF. As DNA, the CDR3 is TGCGCCAGCAGCCAACAAACTGAAGCTTTCTTT.

Turning to this clone: At one boundary the junction diverges from the germline segment, which might be a read error. Other DNA sequences in the sample encode the same CDR3. The chain uses TRBV11-2 and TRBJ1-6; TRBD1 aligns across 9 bases. From germline, CDR1 is SGHAT and CDR2 FQNNGV. The CDR3 is 15 residues long. CDR3 sequence (DNA): TGTGCCAGCAGCAAAGACAGGGGGAATAATTCCCCCCTCCACTTT. Amino acids: CASSKDRGNNSPLHF.

DNA for the CDR3: TGCGCCAGCAGTGAGGGGAGGGATGGAAAAGCTTTCTTT. Translating it yields CASSEGRDGKAFF. The V call is TRBV10-1, the J call TRBJ1-1; no definite D call. CDR1 is WNHNN, CDR2 SYGVQD, per germline (reference sequence). V lost 2 bases and J lost 9, with 13 bases in between. CDR3 size: 13 residues.

J is TRBJ2-7 and V is TRBV5-6, with D possibly TRBD2 on 5 matching bases. The CDR3 contains 18 residues. V was trimmed by 0 bases and J by 7 bases, leaving 26 bases between them. The germline gives CDR1 SGHDT, CDR2 YYEEEE. The CDR3 spells CASSLAGVASGHLGEQYF. CDR3 bases: TGTGCCAGCAGCTTGGCGGGTGTGGCCAGCGGTCATCTAGGAGAGCAGTACTTC.

The V and J genes are TRBV5-6 and TRBJ1-6; D is perhaps TRBD1 (5 bases). CDR1 and CDR2 from the germline V gene are SGHDT and YYEEEE. This CDR3 comprises 17 residues. With 0 bases removed from V and 0 bases from J, the gap between germline ends came to 10 bases. The CDR3 DNA is TGTGCCAGCAGCTTGGGGGGGGTACCCTCCTATAATTCACCCCTCCACTTT. Translated: CASSLGGVPSYNSPLHF.

The CDR3 nucleotides are TGTGCCAGCAGCCAGGAAGCGTGGACAGGGATGTACGAGCAGTACTTC. Translated, it gives CASSQEAWTGMYEQYF. The rearrangement joins TRBV14 to TRBJ2-7; 8 nucleotides agree with TRBD1. In germline, CDR1 is SGHDN, CDR2 FVKESK. The CDR3 runs 16 residues. V dropped 3 bases and J dropped 4; count of bases not matched to a gene: 11.

J is TRBJ2-7 and V is TRBV28, with D possibly being TRBD1 (5 bases). The CDR3 consists of 12 residues. Germline CDR1 MDHEN, CDR2 SYDVKM. The V end lost 5 bases, the J end lost 5 bases, and 10 bases lay between the germline ends. Here the CDR3 DNA reads TGTGCCAGCAGTCCCTCGACAGACGAGCAGTACTTC. Translating gives CASSPSTDEQYF.

The chain is built from TRBV10-3 and TRBJ2-7, with TRBD2 identical over 10 bases. Trimming cost V 7 bases and J 6 bases; bases outside gene matches: 6. This CDR3 has 13 residues. Germline assignment: CDR1 ENHRY and CDR2 SYGVKD. CDR3 region: CAINPAGGGEQYF. The CDR3 DNA follows: TGTGCCATCAATCCAGCGGGAGGGGGCGAGCAGTACTTC.

The genes are TRBV5-1 and TRBJ1-5; D perhaps matches TRBD1 (5 bases). The V and J ends lost 2 bases and 7 bases respectively, with 10 bases between them. Per the germline V gene, CDR1 is SGHRS and CDR2 is YFSETQ. This CDR3 comprises 13 residues. The chain's CDR3 is CASSFREGQPQHF. In DNA, the CDR3 is TGCGCCAGCAGCTTCAGGGAGGGGCAGCCCCAGCATTTT.

The chain uses TRBV19 and TRBJ2-2; 15 nucleotides line up with TRBD2. V shed 6 bases, J shed 4 bases, and the junction held 3 bases outside the gene matches. The CDR3 covers 16 residues. Germline V lookup: CDR1 LNHDA, CDR2 SQIVND (reference sequence). CDR3 DNA: TGTGCCAGTAGGGGACTAGCGGGAGGAGTCACCGGGGAGCTGTTTTTT. The encoded protein is CASRGLAGGVTGELFF.

The chain links TRBV15 to TRBJ1-1, with TRBD1 matching 9 bases. Germline trimming cut 0 bases from V and 4 bases from J; bases unmatched to any gene: 3. Per germline, CDR1 LNHNV and CDR2 YYDKDF (reference sequence). The CDR3 has 15 residues. CDR3 DNA sequence: TGTGCCACCAGCAGAGAACAGGGGGCGGTCACTGAAGCTTTCTTT. Amino acids: CATSREQGAVTEAFF.

The CDR3 protein is CASSIVDYSNQPQHF. The CDR3 nucleotides read TGTGCCAGTAGTATCGTAGACTATAGCAATCAGCCCCAGCATTTT. The rearrangement joins TRBV19 to TRBJ1-5; D gene ambiguous. V gave up 3 bases and J gave up 0 bases, with 9 bases separating them. The CDR3 totals 15 residues. Germline V CDR1 and CDR2: LNHDA, SQIVND (reference sequence).

This sequence joins TRBV2 and TRBJ2-5, with 11 bases identical to TRBD2. Per the germline V gene, CDR1 is SNHLY and CDR2 is FYNNEI. The trim removed 6 bases at V and 3 bases at J, leaving 3 bases unmatched. The CDR3 totals 14 residues. The CDR3 coding sequence is TGTGCCAGCAGATCGACTAGCGGGAAAGAGACCCAGTACTTC. This encodes CASRSTSGKETQYF.

The chain has TRBV12-2 and TRBJ2-1; no DNA check was done on the table's D call, TRBD1. TRBV12-2 is marked as a pseudogene. CDR3 length: 14 residues. The CDR3 protein is CASRLADRYNEQFF. Written as DNA, the CDR3 is TGTGCAAGTCGCTTAGCGGACAGATACAATGAGCAGTTCTTC.

This clone was observed a few times. The J gene is TRBJ1-3, the V gene TRBV10-3; D is undetermined. Germline CDR1 is ENHRY and CDR2 is SYGVKD. The length of the CDR3 is 12 residues. Trimming pared 6 bases from V and 7 bases from J, leaving 10 bases between. Here the CDR3 DNA reads TGTGCCATCAGGGCCAGCGGGAACACCATATATTTT. Translation gives CAIRASGNTIYF.